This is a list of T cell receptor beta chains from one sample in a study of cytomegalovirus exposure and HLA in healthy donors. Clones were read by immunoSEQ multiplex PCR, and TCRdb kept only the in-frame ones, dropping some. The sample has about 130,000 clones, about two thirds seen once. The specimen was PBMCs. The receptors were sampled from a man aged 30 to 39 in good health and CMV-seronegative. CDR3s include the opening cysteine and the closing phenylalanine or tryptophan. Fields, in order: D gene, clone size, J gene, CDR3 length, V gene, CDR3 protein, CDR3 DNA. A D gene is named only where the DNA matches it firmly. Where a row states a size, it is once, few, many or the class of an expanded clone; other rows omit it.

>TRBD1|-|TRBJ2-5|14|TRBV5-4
CASSLKAGGETQYF
TGTGCCAGCAGCTTGAAGGCAGGGGGCGAGACCCAGTACTTC
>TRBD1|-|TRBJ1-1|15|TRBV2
CASTFWGQQNTEAFF
TGTGCCAGCACCTTTTGGGGACAGCAGAACACTGAAGCTTTCTTT
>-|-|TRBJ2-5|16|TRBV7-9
CSSSLGGGPTWETQYF
TGTTCCAGCAGCTTAGGTGGGGGCCCGACCTGGGAGACCCAGTACTTC
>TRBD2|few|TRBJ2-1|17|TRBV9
CASSVVGLAGGHNEQFF
TGTGCCAGCAGCGTAGTAGGACTAGCGGGGGGTCACAATGAGCAGTTCTTC
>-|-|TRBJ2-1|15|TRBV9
CASSVSYSSYNEQFF
TGTGCCAGCAGCGTCAGTTACAGCAGTTACAATGAGCAGTTCTTC
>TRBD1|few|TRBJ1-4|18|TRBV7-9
CASSARTGFMEVDEKLFF
TGTGCCAGCAGCGCCCGGACAGGATTTATGGAGGTCGACGAAAAACTGTTTTTT
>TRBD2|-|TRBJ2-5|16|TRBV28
CASSLAAGGLRETQYF
TGTGCCAGCAGTTTAGCGGCGGGGGGACTCCGAGAGACCCAGTACTTC
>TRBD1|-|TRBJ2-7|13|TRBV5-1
CASSRTGSYEQYF
TGCGCCAGCTCCCGGACAGGGTCCTACGAGCAGTACTTC
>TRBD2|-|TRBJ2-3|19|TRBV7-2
CASSLRARMVAGNTDTQYF
TGTGCCAGCAGCTTGAGGGCCCGGATGGTAGCGGGGAACACAGATACGCAGTATTTT
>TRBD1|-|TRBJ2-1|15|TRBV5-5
CASSSGQSSYNEQFF
TGTGCCAGCAGCTCGGGACAGAGCTCCTACAATGAGCAGTTCTTC
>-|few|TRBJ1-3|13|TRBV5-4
CASSLDSRNTIYF
TGTGCCAGCAGCTTGGACAGTCGAAACACCATATATTTT
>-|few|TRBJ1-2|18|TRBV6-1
CASSEAVGSTPRVYGYTF
TGTGCCAGCAGTGAAGCAGTCGGTTCGACACCCAGGGTCTATGGCTACACCTTC